This TCR beta chain derives from a study of OX40 agonist ivuxolimab in advanced cancers. Study-wide background: Dose-escalation cases comprised hepatocellular carcinoma, melanoma, renal cell or head and neck cancer. Of mixed ages from about 20 to 80 and averaging around 60 years, the group was over 80% male. Past anti-PD-1, anti-PD-L1 or anti-CTLA-4 therapy was accepted, and 40% had received some.

Assay used: immunoSEQ multiplex PCR; TCRdb lists only in-frame clones, some missing. The sample carries 75,000 to 90,000 clones, about 87% recorded once. This CDR3 has 13 amino acids. V was cut by 2 bases and J by 5 bases, with 9 bases left in between. The germline CDR1 and CDR2 sequences are KGHSH and LQKENI. This receptor was identified in an adult with an advanced solid tumor such as melanoma, head and neck, liver or kidney cancer. The source was CD4+ or CD8+ T cells sorted from blood, collected in a trial of the OX40 agonist ivuxolimab. The chain couples TRBV18 to TRBJ1-1; the D is unclear. CDR3 bases: TGTGCCAGCTCACCATCCCAGAAAACTGAAGCTTTCTTT. Translation gives CASSPSQKTEAFF.